Shown below are 11 T cell receptor beta chains from a single sample sequenced in a study of T cells in Graves' hyperthyroidism and ophthalmopathy. The source material, RNA transcripts, was used to amplify TCR beta CDR3 regions. The HTBI primer set drove a first-round RT-PCR of the TCR CDR3. Via MiXCR, TCRdb re-called the multiplex PCR reads, giving one row per CDR3 protein. The sample carries approximately 420,000 distinct CDR3 sequences, more than 12% recorded once. The sample comprised blood. The receptors here all came from a woman aged 25 to 39 with Graves' hyperthyroidism.

The chain combines TRBV10-3 with TRBJ2-2; D unclear. Trimming shortened V by 11 bases and J by 4 bases, and 11 bases separated the two germline ends. The germline CDR1 and CDR2 sequences are ENHRY and SYGVKD. The CDR3 is made up of 12 amino acids. CDR3 in DNA: TGTGCCTCGGCCGGGTCCACCGGGGAGCTGTTTTTT. Translation: CASAGSTGELFF.

This clonotype came up many times. The rearrangement joins TRBV30 to TRBJ1-1, with D perhaps TRBD1 (6 bases). V was shortened by 0 bases and J by 3 bases, with 11 bases between the two germline ends. Germline-derived CDR1 and CDR2 are GTSNPN and SVGIG (reference sequence). The CDR3 covers 14 residues. CDR3 nucleotide sequence: TGTGCCTGGAGTGTAAACTCAGGGGACACTGAAGCTTTCTTT. This sequence encodes CAWSVNSGDTEAFF.

This clonotype was found many times. This chain joins TRBV2 and TRBJ2-1; TRBD1 matches at 8 bases. The ends lost 6 bases at V and 1 base at J; junction bases unmatched: 8. The CDR3 totals 16 residues. From germline, CDR1 is SNHLY and CDR2 FYNNEI. Here the CDR3 reads CASRSGGAGSYNEQFF. In DNA form, the CDR3 reads TGTGCCAGCAGGTCAGGGGGCGCGGGGTCCTACAATGAGCAGTTCTTC.

V and J are TRBV20-1 and TRBJ1-5; 8 bases are shared with TRBD1. The germline gives CDR1 DFQATT, CDR2 SNEGSKA (reference sequence). CDR3 length: 16 amino acids. V was pared by 4 bases and J by 1 base, with 9 bases of the junction left unmatched. CDR3 nucleotide sequence: TGCAGTGCTACAGGACAGGGAAGAGAGAGCAATCAGCCCCAGCATTTT. This translates into CSATGQGRESNQPQHF.

This clonotype appeared many times. This chain connects TRBV12-3 or TRBV12-4 to TRBJ1-5; D is undetermined. Trimming took 2 bases from V and 1 from J, leaving 9 bases between them. The CDR3 consists of 15 residues. In DNA form, the CDR3 reads TGTGCCAGCAGTTTATCTGGGCAGAGCAATCAGCCCCAGCATTTT. The encoded protein is CASSLSGQSNQPQHF.

The CDR3 DNA follows: TGTGCCAGCGTTAGCGGGAGTTTCTACGAGCAGTACTTC. It translates to CASVSGSFYEQYF. The rearrangement joins TRBV25-1 to TRBJ2-7; 9 positions agree with TRBD2. Unmatched junction bases numbered 5, after V lost 8 bases and J lost 3 bases. The CDR3 contains 13 residues. Germline-derived CDR1 and CDR2 are MGHDK and SYGVNS.

This clonotype was detected a few times. The J gene is TRBJ1-3, the V gene TRBV2; tentative D call: TRBD1 (5 bases). Trimming left V 5 bases short and J 2 bases short, with 13 bases between. The germline CDR1 and CDR2 sequences are SNHLY and FYNNEI. The CDR3 is 15 residues long. This CDR3 is CASSLQDSPGNTIYF. The CDR3 coding sequence is TGTGCCAGCAGTCTTCAAGACAGTCCTGGAAACACCATATATTTT.

The genes are TRBV20-1 and TRBJ2-1; 11 nucleotides align to TRBD2. The germline CDR1 and CDR2 sequences are DFQATT and SNEGSKA (reference sequence). Germline trimming cut 6 bases from V and 10 bases from J; bases unmatched to any gene: 14. This CDR3 has 15 amino acids. The CDR3 coding sequence is TGCAGTGCCCAATCTACTAGCGGGAGTTCTGGGGAGCAGTTCTTC. Protein sequence: CSAQSTSGSSGEQFF.

The table lists this clonotype with a few counts. The genes are TRBV13 and TRBJ2-1, with D uncertain. Looked up from germline, CDR1 is PRHDT and CDR2 is FYEKMQ (reference sequence). The CDR3 is 13 amino acids. V lost 2 bases and J 5 bases, leaving 7 bases between the germline ends. CDR3 loop: CASSLLDHNEQFF. The CDR3 DNA reads TGTGCCAGCAGCTTACTGGACCACAATGAGCAGTTCTTC.

At least ten counts were recorded for this clonotype. The chain combines TRBV28 with TRBJ2-7; D not resolved. V was shortened by 5 bases and J by 3 bases, with 17 bases between the two germline ends. Germline V gives CDR1 MDHEN, CDR2 SYDVKM. The CDR3 extends over 15 amino acids. This chain's CDR3 is CASSQSGLGLYEQYF. CDR3 DNA sequence: TGTGCCAGCAGTCAATCAGGTCTAGGTCTCTACGAGCAGTACTTC.

This clonotype was detected many times. This CDR3 is CSVVRDRGGNEQFF. The CDR3 DNA is TGCAGCGTGGTCCGGGACAGGGGAGGCAATGAGCAGTTCTTC. The chain uses TRBV29-1 and TRBJ2-1, with 10 bases fitting TRBD1. The CDR3 is made up of 14 amino acids. V lost 6 bases to trimming and J lost 6 bases; unmatched junction nucleotides: 8. CDR1 is SQVTM, CDR2 ANQGSEA, per germline.